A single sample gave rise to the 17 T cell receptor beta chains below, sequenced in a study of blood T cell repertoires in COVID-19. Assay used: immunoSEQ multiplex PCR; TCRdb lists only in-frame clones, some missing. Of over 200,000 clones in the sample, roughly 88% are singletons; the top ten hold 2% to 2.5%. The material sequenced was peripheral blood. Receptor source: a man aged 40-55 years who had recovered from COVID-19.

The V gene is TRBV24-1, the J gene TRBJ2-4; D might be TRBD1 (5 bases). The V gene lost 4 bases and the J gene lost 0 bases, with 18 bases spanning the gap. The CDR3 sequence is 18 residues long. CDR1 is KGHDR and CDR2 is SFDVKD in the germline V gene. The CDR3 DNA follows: TGTGCCACCAGTGACCTAATGACAGAAGCCCTAGCCAAAAACATTCAGTACTTC. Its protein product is CATSDLMTEALAKNIQYF.

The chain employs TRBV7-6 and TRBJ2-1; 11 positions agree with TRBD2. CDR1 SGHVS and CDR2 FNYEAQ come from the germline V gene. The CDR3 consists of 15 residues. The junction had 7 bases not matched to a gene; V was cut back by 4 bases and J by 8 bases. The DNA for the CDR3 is TGTGCCAGCAGCTCGGGACTAGCGGCTCCGGATGAGCAGTTCTTC. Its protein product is CASSSGLAAPDEQFF.

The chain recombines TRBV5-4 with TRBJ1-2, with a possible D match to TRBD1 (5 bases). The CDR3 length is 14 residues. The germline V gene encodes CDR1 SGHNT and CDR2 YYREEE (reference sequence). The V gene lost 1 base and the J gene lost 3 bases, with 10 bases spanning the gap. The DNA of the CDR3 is TGTGCCAGCAGCTTGTCGGGGGGGGACTATGGCTACACCTTC. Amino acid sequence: CASSLSGGDYGYTF.

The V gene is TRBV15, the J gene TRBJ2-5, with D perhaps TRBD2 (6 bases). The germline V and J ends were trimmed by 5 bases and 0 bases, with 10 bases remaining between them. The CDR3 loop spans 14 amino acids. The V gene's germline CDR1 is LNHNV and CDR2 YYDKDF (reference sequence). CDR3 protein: CATSGGGDQETQYF. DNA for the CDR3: TGTGCCACCAGCGGCGGCGGGGACCAAGAGACCCAGTACTTC.

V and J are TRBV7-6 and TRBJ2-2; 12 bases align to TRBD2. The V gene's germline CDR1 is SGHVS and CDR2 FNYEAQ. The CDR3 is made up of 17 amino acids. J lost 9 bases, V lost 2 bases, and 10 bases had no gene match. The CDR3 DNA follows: TGTGCCAGCAGCTTATCCCGACTAGCGGGAGTCGGTCGGGAGCTGTTTTTT. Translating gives CASSLSRLAGVGRELFF.

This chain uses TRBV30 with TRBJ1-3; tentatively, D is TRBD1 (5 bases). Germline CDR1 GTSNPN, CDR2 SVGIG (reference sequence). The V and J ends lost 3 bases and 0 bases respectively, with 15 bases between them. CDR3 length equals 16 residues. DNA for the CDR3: TGTGCCTGGAGCCACGGGGACTCTAGCTCTGGAAACACCATATATTTT. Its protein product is CAWSHGDSSSGNTIYF.

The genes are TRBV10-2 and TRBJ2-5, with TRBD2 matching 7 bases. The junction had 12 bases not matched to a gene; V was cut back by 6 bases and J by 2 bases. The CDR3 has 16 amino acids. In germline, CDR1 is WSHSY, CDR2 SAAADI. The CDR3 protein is CASSGMGGGGQETQYF. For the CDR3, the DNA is TGCGCCAGCAGCGGCATGGGCGGGGGAGGGCAAGAGACCCAGTACTTC.

As DNA, the CDR3 is TGTGCCACCAGTGATTCACGGGAGGGTGGGCTAGAGACCCAGTACTTC. Its translation: CATSDSREGGLETQYF. This chain links TRBV24-1 with TRBJ2-5; 8 bases agree with TRBD2. The CDR3 covers 16 residues. Germline loops: CDR1 KGHDR, CDR2 SFDVKD. Trimming at V came to 2 bases and at J to 4 bases, leaving 8 bases not matched to a gene.

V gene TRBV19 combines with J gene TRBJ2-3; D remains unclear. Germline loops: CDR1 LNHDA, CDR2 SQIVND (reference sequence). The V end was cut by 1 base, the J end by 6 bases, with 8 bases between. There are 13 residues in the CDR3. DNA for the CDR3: TGTGCCAGTAGTATAGCCCAGCGCGATACGCAGTATTTT. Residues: CASSIAQRDTQYF.

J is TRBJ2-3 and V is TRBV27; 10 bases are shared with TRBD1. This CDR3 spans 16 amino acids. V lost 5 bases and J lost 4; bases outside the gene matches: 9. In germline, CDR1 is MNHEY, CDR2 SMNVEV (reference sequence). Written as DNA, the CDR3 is TGTGCCAGCAGTGGAACGGGACAGGGGAAGGCAGATACGCAGTATTTT. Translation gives CASSGTGQGKADTQYF.

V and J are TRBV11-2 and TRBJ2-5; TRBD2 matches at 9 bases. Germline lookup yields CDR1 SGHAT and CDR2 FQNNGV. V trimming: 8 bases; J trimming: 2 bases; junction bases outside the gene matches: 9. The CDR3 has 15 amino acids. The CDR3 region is CASRRGGAPQETQYF. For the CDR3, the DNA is TGTGCCAGCCGGCGGGGGGGCGCCCCGCAAGAGACCCAGTACTTC. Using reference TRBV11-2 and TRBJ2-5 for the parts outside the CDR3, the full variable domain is EAGVAQSPRYKIIEKRQSVAFWCNPISGHATLYWYQQILGQGPKLLIQFQNNGVVDDSQLPKDRFSAERLKGVDSTLKIQPAKLEDSAVYLCASRRGGAPQETQYFGPGTRLLVL.

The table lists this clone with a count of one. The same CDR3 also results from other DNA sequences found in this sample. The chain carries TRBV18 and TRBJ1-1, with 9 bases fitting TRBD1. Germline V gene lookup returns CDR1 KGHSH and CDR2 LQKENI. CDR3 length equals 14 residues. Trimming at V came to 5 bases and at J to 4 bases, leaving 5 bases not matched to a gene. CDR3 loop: CASSSGTGSTEAFF. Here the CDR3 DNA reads TGTGCCAGCTCATCCGGGACAGGGAGCACTGAAGCTTTCTTT. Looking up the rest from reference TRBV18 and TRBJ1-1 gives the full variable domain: NAGVMQNPRHLVRRRGQEARLRCSPMKGHSHVYWYRQLPEEGLKFMVYLQKENIIDESGMPKERFSAEFPKEGPSILRIQQVVRGDSAAYFCASSSGTGSTEAFFGQGTRLTVV.

Here the CDR3 reads CASSPGTGYETQYF. CDR3 nucleotide sequence: TGTGCCAGCAGCCCAGGGACAGGGTATGAGACCCAGTACTTC. The chain joins TRBV9 to TRBJ2-5; TRBD1 matches at 9 bases. Per the germline V gene, CDR1 is SGDLS and CDR2 is YYNGEE. J gave up 5 bases and V 4 bases, and 6 bases lay outside the gene matches. The CDR3 is 14 residues long. The complete variable domain, with remaining parts taken from reference TRBV9 and TRBJ2-5, reads DSGVTQTPKHLITATGQRVTLRCSPRSGDLSVYWYQQSLDQGLQFLIQYYNGEERAKGNILERFSAQQFPDLHSELNLSSLELGDSALYFCASSPGTGYETQYFGPGTRLLVL.

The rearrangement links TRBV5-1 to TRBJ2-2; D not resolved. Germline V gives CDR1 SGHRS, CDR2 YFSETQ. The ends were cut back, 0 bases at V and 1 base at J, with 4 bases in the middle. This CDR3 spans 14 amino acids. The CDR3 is CASSLGQNTGELFF. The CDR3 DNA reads TGCGCCAGCAGCTTGGGTCAGAACACCGGGGAGCTGTTTTTT.

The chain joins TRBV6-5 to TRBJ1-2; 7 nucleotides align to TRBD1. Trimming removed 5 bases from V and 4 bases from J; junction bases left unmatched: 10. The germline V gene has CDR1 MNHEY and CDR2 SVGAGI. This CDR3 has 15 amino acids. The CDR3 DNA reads TGTGCCAGCAGTCCACCCCAGGGGGTGGCCTATGGCTACACCTTC. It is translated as CASSPPQGVAYGYTF.

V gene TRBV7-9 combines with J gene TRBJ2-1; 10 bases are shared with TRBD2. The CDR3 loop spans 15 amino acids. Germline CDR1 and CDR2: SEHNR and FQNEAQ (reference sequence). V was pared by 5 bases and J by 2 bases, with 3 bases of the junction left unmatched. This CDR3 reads CASSPTSGAYNEQFF. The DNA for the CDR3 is TGTGCCAGCAGCCCTACTAGCGGGGCCTACAATGAGCAGTTCTTC.

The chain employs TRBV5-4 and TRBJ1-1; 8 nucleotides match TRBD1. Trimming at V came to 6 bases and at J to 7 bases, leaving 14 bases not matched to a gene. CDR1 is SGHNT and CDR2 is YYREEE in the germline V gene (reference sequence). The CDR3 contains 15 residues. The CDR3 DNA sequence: TGTGCCAGCAACCTTCGGGACAGGCCGTTCATTGAAGCTTTCTTT. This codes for CASNLRDRPFIEAFF. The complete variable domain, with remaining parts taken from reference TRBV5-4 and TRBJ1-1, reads ETGVTQSPTHLIKTRGQQVTLRCSSQSGHNTVSWYQQALGQGPQFIFQYYREEENGRGNFPPRFSGLQFPNYSSELNVNALELDDSALYLCASNLRDRPFIEAFFGQGTRLTVV.